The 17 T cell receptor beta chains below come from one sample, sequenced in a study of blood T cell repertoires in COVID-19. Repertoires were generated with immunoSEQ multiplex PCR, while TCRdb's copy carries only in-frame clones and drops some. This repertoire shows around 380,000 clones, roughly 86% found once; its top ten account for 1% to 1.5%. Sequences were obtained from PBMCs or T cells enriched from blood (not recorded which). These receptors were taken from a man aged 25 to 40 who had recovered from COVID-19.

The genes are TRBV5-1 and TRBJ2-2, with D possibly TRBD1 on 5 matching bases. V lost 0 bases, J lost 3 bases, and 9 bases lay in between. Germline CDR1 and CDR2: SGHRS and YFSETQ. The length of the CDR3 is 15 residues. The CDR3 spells CASSLGRQYTGELFF. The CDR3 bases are TGCGCCAGCAGCTTGGGGAGACAGTACACCGGGGAGCTGTTTTTT.

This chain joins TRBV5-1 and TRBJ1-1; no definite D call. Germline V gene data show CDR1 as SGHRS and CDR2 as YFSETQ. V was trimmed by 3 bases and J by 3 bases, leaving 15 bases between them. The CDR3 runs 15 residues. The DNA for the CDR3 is TGCGCCAGCAGCTCCTCCCCGGACGGGGACACTGAAGCTTTCTTT. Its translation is CASSSSPDGDTEAFF.

The CDR3 region has the DNA TGTGCCAGCATGCTCAGGGCTCCCTACGAGCAGTACTTC. Amino acid sequence: CASMLRAPYEQYF. This sequence joins TRBV6-5 and TRBJ2-7, with a weak D call TRBD1 (5 bases). In germline, CDR1 is MNHEY, CDR2 SVGAGI. V gave up 7 bases and J gave up 2 bases, with 12 bases separating them. This CDR3 contains 13 residues.

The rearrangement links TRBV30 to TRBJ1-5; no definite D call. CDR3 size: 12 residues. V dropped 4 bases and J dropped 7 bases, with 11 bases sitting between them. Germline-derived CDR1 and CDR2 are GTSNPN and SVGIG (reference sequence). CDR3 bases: TGTGCCTGGAACACAGACCGGCAGCCCCAGCATTTT. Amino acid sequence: CAWNTDRQPQHF.

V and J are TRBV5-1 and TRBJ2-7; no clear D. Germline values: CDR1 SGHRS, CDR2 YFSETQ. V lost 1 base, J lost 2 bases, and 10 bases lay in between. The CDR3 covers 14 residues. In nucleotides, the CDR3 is TGCGCCAGCAGCTTGTCAGTTCCCCCCTACGAGCAGTACTTC. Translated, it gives CASSLSVPPYEQYF.

This CDR3 reads CASSFTHPEQYF. CDR3 DNA sequence: TGTGCCAGCAGTTTCACTCACCCGGAGCAGTACTTC. The V and J genes are TRBV12-3 or TRBV12-4 and TRBJ2-7; no clear D. V was cut by 3 bases and J by 7 bases, with 10 bases left in between. CDR3 length: 12 amino acids.

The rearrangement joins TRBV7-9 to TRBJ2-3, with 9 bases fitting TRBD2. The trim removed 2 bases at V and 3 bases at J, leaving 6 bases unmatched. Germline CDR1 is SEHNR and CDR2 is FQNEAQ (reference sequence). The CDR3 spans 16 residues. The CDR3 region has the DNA TGTGCCAGCAGCTTATCTGCGGGGGGGCAAACAGATACGCAGTATTTT. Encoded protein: CASSLSAGGQTDTQYF.

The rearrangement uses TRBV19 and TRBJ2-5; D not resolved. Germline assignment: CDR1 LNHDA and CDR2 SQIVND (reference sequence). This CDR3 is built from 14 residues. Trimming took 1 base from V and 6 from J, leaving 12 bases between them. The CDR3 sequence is CASSIVAEQKTQYF. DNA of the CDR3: TGTGCCAGTAGTATAGTGGCAGAACAGAAGACCCAGTACTTC.

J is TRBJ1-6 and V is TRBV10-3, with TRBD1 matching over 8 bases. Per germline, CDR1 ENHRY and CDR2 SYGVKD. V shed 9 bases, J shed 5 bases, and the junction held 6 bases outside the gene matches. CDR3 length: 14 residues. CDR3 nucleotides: TGTGCCATATCTACGGGACAGGATAATTCACCCCTCCACTTT. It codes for CAISTGQDNSPLHF.

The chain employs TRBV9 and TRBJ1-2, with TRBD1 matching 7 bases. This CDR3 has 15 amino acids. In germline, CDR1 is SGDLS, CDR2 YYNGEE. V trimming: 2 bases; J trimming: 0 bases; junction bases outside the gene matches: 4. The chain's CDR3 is CASSVGTATNYGYTF. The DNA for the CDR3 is TGTGCCAGCAGCGTTGGGACAGCCACTAACTATGGCTACACCTTC.

The DNA of the CDR3 is TGCGCCAGCAGCCAAGGGTTAAGTCAGGGGAACACTGAAGCTTTCTTT. It is translated as CASSQGLSQGNTEAFF. The chain joins TRBV4-3 to TRBJ1-1; TRBD1 is a possible D gene (5 bases). Per the germline V gene, CDR1 is LGHNA and CDR2 is YSLEER. V lost 1 base, J lost 1 base, and 13 bases lay in between. This CDR3 is 16 amino acids long.

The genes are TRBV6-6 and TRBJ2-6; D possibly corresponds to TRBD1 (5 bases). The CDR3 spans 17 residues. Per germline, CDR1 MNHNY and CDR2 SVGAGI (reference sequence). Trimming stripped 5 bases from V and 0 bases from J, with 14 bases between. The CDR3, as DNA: TGTGCCAGCAGTCGAGCACGCCAGGGCTCTGGGGCCAACGTCCTGACTTTC. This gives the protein CASSRARQGSGANVLTF.

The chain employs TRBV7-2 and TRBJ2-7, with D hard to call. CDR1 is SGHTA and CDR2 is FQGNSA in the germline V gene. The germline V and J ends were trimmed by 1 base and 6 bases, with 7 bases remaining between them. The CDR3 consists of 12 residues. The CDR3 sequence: CASSLVGVEQYF. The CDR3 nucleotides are TGTGCCAGCAGCTTAGTAGGAGTCGAGCAGTACTTC.

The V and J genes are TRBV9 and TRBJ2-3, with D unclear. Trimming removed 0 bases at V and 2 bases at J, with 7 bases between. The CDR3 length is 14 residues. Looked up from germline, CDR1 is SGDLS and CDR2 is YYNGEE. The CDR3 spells CASSVDSVTDTQYF. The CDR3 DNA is TGTGCCAGCAGCGTAGACAGTGTCACAGATACGCAGTATTTT.

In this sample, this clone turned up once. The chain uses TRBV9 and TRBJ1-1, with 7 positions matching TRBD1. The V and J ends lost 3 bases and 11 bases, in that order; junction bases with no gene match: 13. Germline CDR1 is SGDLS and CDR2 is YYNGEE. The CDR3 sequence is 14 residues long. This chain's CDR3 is CASSDSNPGGRAFF. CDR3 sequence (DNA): TGTGCCAGCAGCGACTCCAACCCAGGGGGTCGCGCTTTCTTT.

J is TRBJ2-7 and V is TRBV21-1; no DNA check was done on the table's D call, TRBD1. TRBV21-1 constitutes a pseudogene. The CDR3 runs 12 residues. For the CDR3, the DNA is TGTGCCCGTCCGGGACAGGGCTACGAGCAGTACTTC. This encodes CARPGQGYEQYF.

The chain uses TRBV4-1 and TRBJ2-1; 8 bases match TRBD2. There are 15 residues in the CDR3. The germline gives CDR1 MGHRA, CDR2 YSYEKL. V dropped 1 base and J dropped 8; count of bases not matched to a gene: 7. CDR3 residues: CASSQAGGAPHEQFF. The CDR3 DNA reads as TGCGCCAGCAGCCAAGCCGGGGGGGCCCCCCATGAGCAGTTCTTC.